This entry describes one T cell receptor beta chain. Antigen: not known. The data stem from a study of T cell responses to AZD1222 COVID-19 vaccine. TCRdb's copy holds only in-frame clones and misses some; the assay was immunoSEQ multiplex PCR. The sample has 70,000 or so clones; around 80% are singletons. Study findings and constraints: Rises in breadth and depth of Spike-specific TCRs came after two AZD1222 doses. It should be noted that donors were predominantly white British and more often female, and clonal diversity was possibly underestimated. Regions 160-218 and 743-854 held dominance among vaccine-associated CD4 TCRs, which spanned spike. At study baseline, merely six AZD1222 recipients were seropositive.

V gave up 5 bases and J gave up 11 bases, with 12 bases separating them. The CDR3 length is 11 residues. CDR1 is SGHTA, CDR2 FQGNSA, per germline. The V gene is TRBV7-2, the J gene TRBJ1-2; D call uncertain. Material: peripheral blood, obtained on day 0 of AZD1222 vaccination. The origin of this receptor is an adult in good health. The CDR3 nucleotides read TGTGCCAGCAGCGCCTCGGTTAGGTACACCTTC. This codes for CASSASVRYTF.